This TCR beta chain stems from a study of shared T cell receptors in the human thymus. CDR3 length equals 15 residues. CDR1 is MDHEN and CDR2 is SYDVKM in the germline V gene. Trimming cost V 7 bases and J 5 bases; bases outside gene matches: 12. The data were produced by immunoSEQ multiplex PCR, yet TCRdb's version contains in-frame clones alone and is incomplete. The sample contains hundreds of thousands of clones, approximately 90% of which appear only once. The sample was also linked to a second study, of human thymus T cells.

The chain joins TRBV28 to TRBJ2-3; 7 positions agree with TRBD1. Specimen: thymocytes. The sequence was obtained from a boy under two years old with a congenital heart defect. CDR3 bases: TGTGCCAGCAACTCACCGACAGGGTTGGAAGATACGCAGTATTTT. Its protein product is CASNSPTGLEDTQYF.